A single T cell receptor (beta chain) is shown here with its context. Its antigen is as yet unknown. The entry originates in a study of cytomegalovirus exposure and HLA in healthy donors. General study points: A highly shared variant cluster was judged a likely technical artifact. Trimming of TCR beta V- and J-genes showed a link, identified in a later analysis, to a missense DCLRE1C variant.

Germline trimming cut 5 bases from V and 4 bases from J; bases unmatched to any gene: 7. The CDR3 loop spans 15 amino acids. Per germline, CDR1 SEHNR and CDR2 FQNEAQ (reference sequence). PCR amplification relied on 60 Vbeta primers (plus 13 Jbeta primers). Profiling relied on immunoSEQ multiplex PCR, and the TCRdb table lists in-frame clones only, not all of them. This sample carries some 150,000 clones, around four fifths of them seen once, and the ten largest clones take less than 2%. The chain combines TRBV7-9 with TRBJ2-1; TRBD2 agrees at 8 bases. This clonotype was obtained from a woman between 40 and 50 years old in good health and CMV-seronegative. Sequenced sample: PBMCs. The DNA of the CDR3 is TGTGCCAGCAGCCCCGGCGGGGGGCCTTACAATGAGCAGTTCTTC. This encodes CASSPGGGPYNEQFF.